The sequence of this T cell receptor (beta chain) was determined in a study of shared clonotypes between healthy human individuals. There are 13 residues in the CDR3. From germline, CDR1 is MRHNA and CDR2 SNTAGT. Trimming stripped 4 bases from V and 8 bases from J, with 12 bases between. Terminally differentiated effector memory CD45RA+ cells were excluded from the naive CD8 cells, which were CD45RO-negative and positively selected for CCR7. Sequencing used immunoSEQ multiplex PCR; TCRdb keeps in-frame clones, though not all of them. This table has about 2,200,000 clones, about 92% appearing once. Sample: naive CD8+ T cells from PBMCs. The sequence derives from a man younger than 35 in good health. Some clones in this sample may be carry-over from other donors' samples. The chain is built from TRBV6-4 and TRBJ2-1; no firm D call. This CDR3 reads CASSVTTIHEQFF. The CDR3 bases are TGTGCCAGCAGTGTCACCACAATCCATGAGCAGTTCTTC.